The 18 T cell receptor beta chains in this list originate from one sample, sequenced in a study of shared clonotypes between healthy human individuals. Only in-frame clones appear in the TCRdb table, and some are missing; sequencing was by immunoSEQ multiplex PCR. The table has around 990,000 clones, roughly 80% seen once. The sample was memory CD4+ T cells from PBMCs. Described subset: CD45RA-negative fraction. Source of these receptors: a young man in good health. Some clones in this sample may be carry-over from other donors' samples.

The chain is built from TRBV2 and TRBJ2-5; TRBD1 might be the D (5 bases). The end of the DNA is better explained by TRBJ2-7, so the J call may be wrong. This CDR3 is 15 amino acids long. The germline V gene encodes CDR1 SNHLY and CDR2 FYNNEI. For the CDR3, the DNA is TGTGCCAGCAGTATCGAGCAGGGTGCGTCCTACGAGCAGTACTTC. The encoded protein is CASSIEQGASYEQYF.

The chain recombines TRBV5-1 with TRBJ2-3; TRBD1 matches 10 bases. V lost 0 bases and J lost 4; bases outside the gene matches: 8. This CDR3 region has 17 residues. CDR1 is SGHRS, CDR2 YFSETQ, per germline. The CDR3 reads CASSLVGTGVMADTQYF. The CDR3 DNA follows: TGCGCCAGCAGCTTGGTCGGGACAGGGGTTATGGCAGATACGCAGTATTTT. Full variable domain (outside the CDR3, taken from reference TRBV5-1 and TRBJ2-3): KAGVTQTPRYLIKTRGQQVTLSCSPISGHRSVSWYQQTPGQGLQFLFEYFSETQRNKGNFPGRFSGRQFSNSRSEMNVSTLELGDSALYLCASSLVGTGVMADTQYFGPGTRLTVL.

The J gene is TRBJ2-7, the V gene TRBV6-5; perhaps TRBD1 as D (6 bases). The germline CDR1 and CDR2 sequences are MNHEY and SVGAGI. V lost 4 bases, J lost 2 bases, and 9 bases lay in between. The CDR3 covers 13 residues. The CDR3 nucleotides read TGTGCCAGCAGTTCGAGGACAGCCTACGAGCAGTACTTC. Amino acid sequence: CASSSRTAYEQYF.

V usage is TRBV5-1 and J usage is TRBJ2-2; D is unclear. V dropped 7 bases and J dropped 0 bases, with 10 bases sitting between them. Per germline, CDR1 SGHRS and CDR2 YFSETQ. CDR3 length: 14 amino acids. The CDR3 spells CASLGPSNTGELFF. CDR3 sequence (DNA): TGCGCCAGCCTAGGACCATCGAACACCGGGGAGCTGTTTTTT.

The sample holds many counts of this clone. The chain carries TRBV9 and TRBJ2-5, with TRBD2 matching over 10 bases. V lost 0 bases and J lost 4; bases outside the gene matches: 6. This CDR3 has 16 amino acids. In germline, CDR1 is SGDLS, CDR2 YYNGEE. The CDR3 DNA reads TGTGCCAGCAGCGTAGGGGGAGCGGGAGGGCCAGAGACCCAGTACTTC. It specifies CASSVGGAGGPETQYF.

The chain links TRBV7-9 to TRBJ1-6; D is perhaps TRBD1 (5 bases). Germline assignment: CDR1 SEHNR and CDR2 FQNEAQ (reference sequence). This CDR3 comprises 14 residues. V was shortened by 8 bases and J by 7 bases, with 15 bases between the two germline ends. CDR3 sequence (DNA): TGTGCCAGCGAGCTATCGCAGGGCAATTCACCCCTCCACTTT. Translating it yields CASELSQGNSPLHF. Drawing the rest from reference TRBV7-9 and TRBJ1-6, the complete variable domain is DTGVSQNPRHKITKRGQNVTFRCDPISEHNRLYWYRQTLGQGPEFLTYFQNEAQLEKSRLLSDRFSAERPKGSFSTLEIQRTEQGDSAMYLCASELSQGNSPLHFGNGTRLTVT.

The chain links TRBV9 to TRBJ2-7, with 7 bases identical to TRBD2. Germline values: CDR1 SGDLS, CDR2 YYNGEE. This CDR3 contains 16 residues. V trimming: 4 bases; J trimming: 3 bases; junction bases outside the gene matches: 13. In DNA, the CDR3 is TGTGCCAGCAGCCCCGACGGGGCACGGGGGGACTACGAGCAGTACTTC. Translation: CASSPDGARGDYEQYF.

CDR3 sequence reads: CASSPKRDTEAFF. CDR3 coding DNA: TGTGCCAGCAGCCCCAAGAGAGACACTGAAGCTTTCTTT. The chain employs TRBV7-3 and TRBJ1-1; D unresolved. This CDR3 has 13 residues. Germline lookup yields CDR1 SGHTA and CDR2 FQGTGA. V shed 5 bases and J shed 3 bases, with 10 bases lying between them.

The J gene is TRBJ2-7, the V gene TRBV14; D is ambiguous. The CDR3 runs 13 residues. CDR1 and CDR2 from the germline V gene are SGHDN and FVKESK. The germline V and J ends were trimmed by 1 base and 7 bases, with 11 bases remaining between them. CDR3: CASSQGIYGEQYF. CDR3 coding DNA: TGTGCCAGCAGCCAAGGAATCTACGGGGAGCAGTACTTC.

For the CDR3, the DNA is TGTGCCAGCAGCTTTCATTCAGATACGCAGTATTTT. It codes for CASSFHSDTQYF. This chain connects TRBV7-8 to TRBJ2-3; D call uncertain. This CDR3 comprises 12 residues. Germline V gene lookup returns CDR1 SGHVS and CDR2 FQNEAQ. Trimming took 3 bases from V and 4 from J, leaving 5 bases between them.

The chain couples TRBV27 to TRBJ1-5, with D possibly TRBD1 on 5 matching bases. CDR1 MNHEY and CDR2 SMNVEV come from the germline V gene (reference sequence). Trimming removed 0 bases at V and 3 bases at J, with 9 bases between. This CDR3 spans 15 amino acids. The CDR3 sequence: CASSLSGAHNQPQHF. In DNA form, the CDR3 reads TGTGCCAGCAGTTTATCAGGGGCCCACAATCAGCCCCAGCATTTT.

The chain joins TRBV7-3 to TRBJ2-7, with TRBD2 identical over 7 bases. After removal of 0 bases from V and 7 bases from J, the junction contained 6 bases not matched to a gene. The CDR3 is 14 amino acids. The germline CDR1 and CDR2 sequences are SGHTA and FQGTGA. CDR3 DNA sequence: TGTGCCAGCAGCTTAACGACGGGAGGAGGTGAGCAGTACTTC. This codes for CASSLTTGGGEQYF.

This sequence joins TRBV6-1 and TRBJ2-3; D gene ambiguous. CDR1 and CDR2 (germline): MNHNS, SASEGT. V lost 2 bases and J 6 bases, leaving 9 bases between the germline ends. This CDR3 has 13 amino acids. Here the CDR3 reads CASSERRRDTQYF. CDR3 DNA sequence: TGTGCCAGCAGTGAACGACGTAGGGATACGCAGTATTTT.

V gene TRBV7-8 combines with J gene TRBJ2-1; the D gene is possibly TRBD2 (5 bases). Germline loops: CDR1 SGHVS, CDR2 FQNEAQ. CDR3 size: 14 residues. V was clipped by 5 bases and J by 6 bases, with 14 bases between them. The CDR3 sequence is CASSPAWRVNEQFF. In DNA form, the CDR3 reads TGTGCCAGCAGCCCTGCTTGGCGGGTCAATGAGCAGTTCTTC.

CDR3 protein: CASSLGQSILYGYTF. CDR3 in DNA: TGTGCCAGCAGCTTAGGACAGAGTATACTCTATGGCTACACCTTC. The chain recombines TRBV7-2 with TRBJ1-2, with a possible D match to TRBD1 (5 bases). This CDR3 has 15 amino acids. From germline, CDR1 is SGHTA and CDR2 FQGNSA. Deletions cut 1 base from V and 4 bases from J, with 13 bases between.

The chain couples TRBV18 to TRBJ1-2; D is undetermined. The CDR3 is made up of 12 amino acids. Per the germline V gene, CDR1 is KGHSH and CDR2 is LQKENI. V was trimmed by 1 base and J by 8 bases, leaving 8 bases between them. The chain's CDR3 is CASSPLADGYTF. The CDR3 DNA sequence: TGTGCCAGCTCACCACTTGCGGACGGCTACACCTTC. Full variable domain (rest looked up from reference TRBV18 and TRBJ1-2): NAGVMQNPRHLVRRRGQEARLRCSPMKGHSHVYWYRQLPEEGLKFMVYLQKENIIDESGMPKERFSAEFPKEGPSILRIQQVVRGDSAAYFCASSPLADGYTFGSGTRLTVV.

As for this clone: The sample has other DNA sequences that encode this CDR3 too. The CDR3 is CASSVDGSSYEQYF. For the CDR3, the DNA is TGTGCCAGCAGCGTAGACGGAAGCTCCTACGAGCAGTACTTC. The chain joins TRBV9 to TRBJ2-7; D gene unclear. The CDR3 length is 14 residues. V was shortened by 0 bases and J by 0 bases, with 7 bases between the two germline ends. Germline values: CDR1 SGDLS, CDR2 YYNGEE.

Here the CDR3 reads CASRDSRADTQYF. In DNA form, the CDR3 reads TGCGCCAGTCGGGACTCACGGGCAGATACGCAGTATTTT. The chain links TRBV5-1 to TRBJ2-3, with D possibly being TRBD2 (6 bases). The CDR3 spans 13 residues. V lost 8 bases, J lost 4 bases, and 14 bases lay in between. Germline CDR1 is SGHRS and CDR2 is YFSETQ.